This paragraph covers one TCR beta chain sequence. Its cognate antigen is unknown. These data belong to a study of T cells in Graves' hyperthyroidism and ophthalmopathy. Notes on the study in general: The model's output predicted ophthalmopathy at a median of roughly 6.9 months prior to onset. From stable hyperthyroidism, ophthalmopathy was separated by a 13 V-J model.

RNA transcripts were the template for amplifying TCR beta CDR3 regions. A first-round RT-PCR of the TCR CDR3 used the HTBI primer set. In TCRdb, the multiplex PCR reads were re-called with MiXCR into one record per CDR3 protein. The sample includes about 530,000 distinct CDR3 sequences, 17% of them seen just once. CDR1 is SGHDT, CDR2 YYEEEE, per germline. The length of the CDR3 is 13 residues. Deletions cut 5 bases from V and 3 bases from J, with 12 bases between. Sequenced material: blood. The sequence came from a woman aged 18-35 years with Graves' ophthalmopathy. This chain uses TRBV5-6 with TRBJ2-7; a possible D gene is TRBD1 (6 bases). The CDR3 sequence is CASRKQGVYEQYF. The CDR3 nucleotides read TGTGCCAGCAGGAAACAGGGAGTCTACGAGCAGTACTTC.